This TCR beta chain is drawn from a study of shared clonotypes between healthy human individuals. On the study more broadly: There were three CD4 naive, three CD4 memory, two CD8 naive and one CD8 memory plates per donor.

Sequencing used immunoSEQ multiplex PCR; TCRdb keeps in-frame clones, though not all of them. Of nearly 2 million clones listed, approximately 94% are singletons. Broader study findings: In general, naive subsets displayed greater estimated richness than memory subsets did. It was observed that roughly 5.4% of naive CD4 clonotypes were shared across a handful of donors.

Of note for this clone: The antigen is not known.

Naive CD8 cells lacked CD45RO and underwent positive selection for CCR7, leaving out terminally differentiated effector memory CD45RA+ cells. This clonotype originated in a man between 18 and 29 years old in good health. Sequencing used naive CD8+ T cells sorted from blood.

CDR3 coding DNA: TGTGCCAGTTTCGAACCGACAGGGGGCGGAACTGAAGCTTTCTTT. This gives the protein CASFEPTGGGTEAFF. The V and J genes are TRBV19 and TRBJ1-1; 10 bases line up with TRBD1. The CDR3 runs to 15 residues. Germline loops: CDR1 LNHDA, CDR2 SQIVND (reference sequence). The V gene end was trimmed by 8 bases and the J gene end by 5 bases; junction bases not matched to a gene: 11.